The 12 T cell receptor beta chains listed next were all sequenced from one sample in a study of T cell changes during pregnancy in multiple sclerosis. The protocol was immunoSEQ multiplex PCR, while the TCRdb copy is restricted to in-frame clones and leaves out a portion. The table shows 42,000 or so clones, with less than 95% occurring only once. The specimen was CD8+ T cells from peripheral blood mononuclear cells, collected in the first trimester of pregnancy. These TCRs come from a female donor with multiple sclerosis, enrolled in a pregnancy study.

The chain has TRBV21-1 and TRBJ2-7; the table's D call, TRBD1, was not checked against the DNA. TRBV21-1 is a listed pseudogene. The CDR3 sequence is 14 residues long. In DNA form, the CDR3 reads TGTGCCAGCAGCAAAATAGGGGTTATCTACGAGCAGTACTTC. Translation: CASSKIGVIYEQYF.

The chain joins TRBV6-5 to TRBJ2-5, with D possibly being TRBD2 (5 bases). CDR1 is MNHEY and CDR2 is SVGAGI in the germline V gene. The CDR3 spans 12 residues. V lost 8 bases and J lost 9, with 16 bases in between. The CDR3 nucleotides are TGTGCCAGCGGCTGGGGAGTAACGTCCCAGTACTTC. This encodes CASGWGVTSQYF.

The CDR3 spells CASSKSGTRERSTGPNHTQYF. The CDR3 nucleotides are TGCGCCAGCAGCAAATCCGGGACTAGGGAGCGTAGCACAGGCCCGAACCATACGCAGTATTTT. This chain joins TRBV5-1 and TRBJ2-3; 8 nucleotides align to TRBD2. From germline, CDR1 is SGHRS and CDR2 YFSETQ. V was clipped by 4 bases and J by 7 bases; unmatched bases: 29. The CDR3 totals 21 residues.

This chain joins TRBV12-5 and TRBJ2-3; TRBD1 agrees at 7 bases. V shed 0 bases, J shed 6 bases, and the junction held 6 bases outside the gene matches. The CDR3 is made up of 15 amino acids. The germline CDR1 and CDR2 sequences are LGHNT and FRNRAP. The CDR3 sequence: CASGLVQGQHDTQYF. DNA for the CDR3: TGTGCTAGTGGTTTGGTACAGGGACAGCATGATACGCAGTATTTT.

This rearrangement joins TRBV4-1 to TRBJ1-4; TRBD1 aligns across 9 bases. CDR1 MGHRA and CDR2 YSYEKL come from the germline V gene. J was trimmed by 5 bases and V by 3 bases; bases with no gene match: 1. The CDR3 is 14 amino acids. CDR3 sequence: CASSHGTGNEKLFF. The CDR3 DNA is TGCGCCAGCAGCCACGGGACAGGGAATGAAAAACTGTTTTTT.

The chain links TRBV7-9 to TRBJ2-1; D not certain. V was shortened by 5 bases and J by 0 bases, with 11 bases between the two germline ends. Germline V gene sequence: CDR1 SEHNR, CDR2 FQNEAQ (reference sequence). The CDR3 is 15 amino acids. CDR3 sequence: CASSRPVDSYNEQFF. The CDR3 DNA sequence: TGTGCCAGCAGCCGCCCGGTTGACTCCTACAATGAGCAGTTCTTC.

The rearrangement uses TRBV10-3 and TRBJ2-7; 7 positions agree with TRBD2. The J segment lost 5 bases and the V segment lost 8 bases, leaving 12 bases of the junction unmatched. CDR1 ENHRY and CDR2 SYGVKD come from the germline V gene. CDR3 size: 14 residues. The DNA of the CDR3 is TGTGCCATCGGGGACGGAGGCGCGGGGGACGAGCAGTACTTC. Translated: CAIGDGGAGDEQYF.

This clone was found once. J is TRBJ2-1 and V is TRBV7-7; 7 nucleotides match TRBD1. Germline loops: CDR1 SSHAT, CDR2 FNYEAQ (reference sequence). V was clipped by 1 base and J by 7 bases; unmatched bases: 13. CDR3 length: 17 amino acids. CDR3 amino acids: CASSLGGQGEVGNEQFF. For the CDR3, the DNA is TGTGCCAGCAGCTTAGGGGGTCAGGGGGAAGTAGGGAATGAGCAGTTCTTC.

V is TRBV21-1 and J is TRBJ1-4; the table gives TRBD1 as D, unverified against the DNA. TRBV21-1 represents a pseudogene. The CDR3 contains 17 residues. CDR3 DNA sequence: TGTGCCAGCAGCAAGAAGGCTGGAGTGACAGTCAATGAAAAACTGTTTTTT. Translated: CASSKKAGVTVNEKLFF.

The V gene is TRBV30, the J gene TRBJ1-2; 7 nucleotides line up with TRBD1. The CDR3 is made up of 14 amino acids. The V and J ends lost 2 bases and 3 bases, in that order; junction bases with no gene match: 6. Germline CDR1 reads GTSNPN; CDR2 reads SVGIG (reference sequence). In DNA form, the CDR3 reads TGTGCCTGGAGTACTTGGGACAGAGACTATGGCTACACCTTC. It codes for CAWSTWDRDYGYTF. Full variable domain (rest looked up from reference TRBV30 and TRBJ1-2): SQTIHQWPATLVQPVGSPLSLECTVEGTSNPNLYWYRQAAGRGLQLLFYSVGIGQISSEVPQNLSASRPQDRQFILSSKKLLLSDSGFYLCAWSTWDRDYGYTFGSGTRLTVV.

The chain employs TRBV29-1 and TRBJ2-7; D not resolved. From germline, CDR1 is SQVTM and CDR2 ANQGSEA. The CDR3 is 11 amino acids. CDR3 sequence reads: CSCGETYEQYF. The CDR3, as DNA: TGCAGTTGCGGTGAGACCTACGAGCAGTACTTC.

The chain combines TRBV5-1 with TRBJ1-5; TRBD1 agrees at 8 bases. Germline V CDR1 and CDR2: SGHRS, YFSETQ. The CDR3 runs 14 residues. V shed 4 bases, J shed 4 bases, and the junction held 4 bases outside the gene matches. This chain's CDR3 is CASSQTGENQPQHF. The CDR3 bases are TGCGCCAGCAGCCAGACAGGGGAAAATCAGCCCCAGCATTTT.